This note documents a single T cell receptor (beta chain) sequence. Its specificity is unknown. This entry belongs to a study of graft-versus-host responses after intestinal transplantation. Whole-study context: Multivisceral, liver-intestinal, or isolated intestinal grafts went to recipients. Whole-study findings and limits: GvH clonotypes were identified within recipient marrow, with a subset emerging first in ileum or blood. Some patients had graft-donor T cell macrochimerism, and their allografts showed high graft-versus-host to host-versus-graft clonal ratios.

Assay: immunoSEQ multiplex PCR; the TCRdb copy retains only in-frame clones and omits some. The sample has about 12,000 clones, 80% to 90% seen once. Trimming removed 2 bases at V and 4 bases at J, with 12 bases between. Germline V lookup: CDR1 ENHRY, CDR2 SYGVKD. The CDR3 has 14 amino acids. V is TRBV10-3 and J is TRBJ2-7; unclear D gene. The sequences come from PBMCs, collected approximately 120 days after transplant. The sequence was obtained from a human patient who received an intestinal transplant, so some T cells may come from the graft donor. CDR3 residues: CAISETAESYEQYF. In nucleotides, the CDR3 is TGTGCCATCAGTGAGACAGCTGAGAGTTACGAGCAGTACTTC.